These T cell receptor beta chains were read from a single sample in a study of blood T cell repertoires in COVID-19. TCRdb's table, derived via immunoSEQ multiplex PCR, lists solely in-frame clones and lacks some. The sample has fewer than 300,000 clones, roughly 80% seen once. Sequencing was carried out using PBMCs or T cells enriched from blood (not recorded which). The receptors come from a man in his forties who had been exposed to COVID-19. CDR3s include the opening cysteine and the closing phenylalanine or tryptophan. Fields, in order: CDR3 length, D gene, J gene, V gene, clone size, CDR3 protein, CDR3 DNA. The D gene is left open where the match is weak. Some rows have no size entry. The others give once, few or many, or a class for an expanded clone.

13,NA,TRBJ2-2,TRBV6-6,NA,CASSLVVPGELFF,TGTGCCAGCAGTCTAGTAGTTCCCGGGGAGCTGTTTTTT
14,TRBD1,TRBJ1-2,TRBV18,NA,CASSPSGGPDGYTF,TGTGCCAGCTCACCTTCAGGGGGCCCAGATGGCTACACCTTC
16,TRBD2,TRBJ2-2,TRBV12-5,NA,CASGPGLAQNTGELFF,TGTGCTAGTGGTCCCGGACTAGCGCAAAACACCGGGGAGCTGTTTTTT
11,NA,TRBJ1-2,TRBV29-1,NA,CSVEDTRGYTF,TGCAGCGTAGAGGACACGAGGGGCTACACCTTC
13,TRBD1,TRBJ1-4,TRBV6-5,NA,CASSYNPGQFLFF,TGTGCCAGCAGTTACAACCCGGGACAGTTCCTGTTTTTT
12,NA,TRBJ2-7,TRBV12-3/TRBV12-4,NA,CASGGLAYEQYF,TGTGCCAGCGGGGGGTTGGCCTACGAGCAGTACTTC
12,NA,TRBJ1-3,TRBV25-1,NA,CASRGSGNTIYF,TGTGCCAGCCGAGGTAGTGGAAACACCATATATTTT
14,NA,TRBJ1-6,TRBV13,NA,CASSLADTRSPLHF,TGTGCCAGCAGCTTAGCCGACACCAGATCACCCCTCCACTTT
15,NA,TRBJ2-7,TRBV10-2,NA,CASSGLGESSYEQYF,TGCGCCAGCAGTGGACTAGGGGAAAGCTCCTACGAGCAGTACTTC
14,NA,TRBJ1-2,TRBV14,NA,CASSHRGSNYGYTF,TGTGCCAGCAGCCACAGGGGCTCCAACTATGGCTACACCTTC
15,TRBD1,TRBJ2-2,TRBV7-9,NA,CASSSGTGSVGELFF,TGTGCCAGCAGCTCCGGGACAGGGTCGGTCGGGGAGCTGTTTTTT
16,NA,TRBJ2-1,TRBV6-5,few,CASSYVVSTLSNEQFF,TGTGCCAGCAGTTACGTGGTTTCTACCTTGAGCAATGAGCAGTTCTTC
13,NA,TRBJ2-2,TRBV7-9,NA,CASSRELTGELFF,TGTGCCAGCAGCAGAGAGCTCACCGGGGAGCTGTTTTTT
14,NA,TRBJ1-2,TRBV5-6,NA,CASNHRSLLYGYTF,TGTGCCAGCAACCACCGGTCGCTGCTGTATGGCTACACCTTC
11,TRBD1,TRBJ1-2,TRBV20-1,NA,CSATRGLGRTF,TGCAGTGCAACAAGGGGGCTCGGGAGAACCTTC
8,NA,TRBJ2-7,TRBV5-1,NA,CATDEQYF,TGCGCCACCGACGAGCAGTACTTC
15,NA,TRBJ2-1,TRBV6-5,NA,CASSPSWDNYNEQFF,TGTGCCAGCAGTCCCTCCTGGGACAACTACAATGAGCAGTTCTTC
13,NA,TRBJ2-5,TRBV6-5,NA,CATKTGPQETQYF,TGTGCCACCAAAACAGGCCCTCAAGAGACCCAGTACTTC
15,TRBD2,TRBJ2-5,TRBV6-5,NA,CASYRSAGGIETQYF,TGTGCCAGTTACCGGTCGGCGGGAGGGATTGAGACCCAGTACTTC
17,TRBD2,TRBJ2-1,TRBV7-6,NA,CASSPGSGTSVLNEQFF,TGTGCCAGCAGCCCAGGCTCCGGGACTAGCGTGCTCAATGAGCAGTTCTTC
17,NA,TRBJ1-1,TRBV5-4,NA,CASSFRWGGSDSTEAFF,TGTGCCAGCAGCTTTCGCTGGGGGGGGAGTGACAGCACTGAAGCTTTCTTT
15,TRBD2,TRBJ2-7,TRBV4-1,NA,CASSQELAGAFGQYF,TGCGCCAGCAGCCAAGAGCTAGCGGGAGCGTTTGGGCAGTACTTC
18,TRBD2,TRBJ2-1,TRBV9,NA,CASSVLADHSGGYNEQFF,TGTGCCAGCAGCGTGCTAGCGGACCATTCTGGGGGATACAATGAGCAGTTCTTC
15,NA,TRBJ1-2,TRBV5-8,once,CASSFQGTVESGYTF,TGTGCCAGCAGCTTCCAGGGGACGGTGGAGTCTGGCTACACCTTC
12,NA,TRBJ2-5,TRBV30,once,CAWSPLAGTQYF,TGTGCCTGGAGTCCCCTAGCCGGGACCCAGTACTTC
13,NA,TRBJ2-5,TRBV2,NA,CASQVGSQETQYF,TGTGCCAGCCAAGTTGGGAGCCAAGAGACCCAGTACTTC
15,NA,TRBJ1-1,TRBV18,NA,CASSPQPGANTEAFF,TGTGCCAGCTCACCACAGCCAGGGGCGAACACTGAAGCTTTCTTT
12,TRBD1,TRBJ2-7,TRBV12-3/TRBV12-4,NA,CASSRTGSEQYF,TGTGCCAGCAGTCGGACAGGAAGCGAGCAGTACTTC
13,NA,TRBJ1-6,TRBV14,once,CASSLNSNSPLHF,TGTGCCAGCAGCCTGAATAGTAATTCACCCCTCCACTTT
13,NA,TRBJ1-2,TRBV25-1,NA,CASSYQQGAGYTF,TGTGCCAGCAGTTATCAACAGGGCGCTGGCTACACCTTC
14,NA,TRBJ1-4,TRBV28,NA,CATEGGVRNEKLFF,TGTGCCACAGAGGGGGGGGTGAGGAATGAAAAACTGTTTTTT
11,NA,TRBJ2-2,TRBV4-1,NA,CASSQGGLLFF,TGCGCCAGCAGCCAAGGGGGACTGCTGTTTTTT
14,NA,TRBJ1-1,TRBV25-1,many,CASSAATMRTEAFF,TGTGCCAGCAGTGCCGCGACCATGAGGACTGAAGCTTTCTTT
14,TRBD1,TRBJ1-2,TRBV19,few,CASSPGTGNYGYTF,TGTGCCAGTAGTCCTGGGACAGGGAACTATGGCTACACCTTC
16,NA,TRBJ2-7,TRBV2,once,CATVGGAHPTSYEQYF,TGTGCCACCGTTGGAGGGGCGCATCCCACCTCCTACGAGCAGTACTTC
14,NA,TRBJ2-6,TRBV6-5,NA,CASRYQSGANVLTF,TGTGCCAGCAGATACCAATCTGGGGCCAACGTCCTGACTTTC
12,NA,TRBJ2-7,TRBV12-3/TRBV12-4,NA,CAILRGSYEQYF,TGTGCCATCCTACGGGGGTCCTACGAGCAGTACTTC
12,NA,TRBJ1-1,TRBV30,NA,CAWRTGYTEAFF,TGTGCCTGGAGAACAGGGTACACTGAAGCTTTCTTT
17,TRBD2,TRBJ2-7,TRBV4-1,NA,CASSPRTSGRNSYEQYF,TGCGCCAGCAGCCCCCGGACTAGCGGGAGGAACTCCTACGAGCAGTACTTC
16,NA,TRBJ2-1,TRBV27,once,CASSPMASGGGDEQFF,TGTGCCAGCAGCCCAATGGCTAGCGGAGGGGGGGATGAGCAGTTCTTC
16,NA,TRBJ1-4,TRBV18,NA,CASSGRQAGTNEKLFF,TGTGCCAGCTCAGGTCGGCAAGCAGGGACTAATGAAAAACTGTTTTTT
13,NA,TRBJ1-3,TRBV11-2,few,CASSSPPGNTIYF,TGTGCCAGCAGCTCCCCTCCCGGAAACACCATATATTTT
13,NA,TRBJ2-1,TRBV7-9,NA,CASSLAGNNEQFF,TGTGCCAGCAGCTTGGCGGGAAACAATGAGCAGTTCTTC
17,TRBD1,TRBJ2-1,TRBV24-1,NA,CATSDAPGTGGFNEQFF,TGTGCCACCAGTGATGCACCCGGGACAGGGGGCTTCAATGAGCAGTTCTTC
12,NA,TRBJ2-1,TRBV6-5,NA,CASSRTFNEQFF,TGTGCCAGCAGCAGAACCTTCAATGAGCAGTTCTTC
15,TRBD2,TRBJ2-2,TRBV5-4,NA,CASSFSSGRSGELFF,TGTGCCAGCAGCTTTTCTAGCGGGCGGAGCGGGGAGCTGTTTTTT
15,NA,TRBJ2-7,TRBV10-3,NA,CAISVQGGRPGEQYF,TGTGCCATCAGTGTCCAGGGAGGACGCCCCGGCGAGCAGTACTTC